These T cell receptor beta chains were read from a single sample in a study of CD8+CD57+ T cells in acquired aplastic anemia. TCRdb redid the calling of the reads with MiXCR, one entry per CDR3 protein. The table records some 150,000 distinct CDR3 sequences, 40% to 45% of them present only once. The sample was sorted CD4+, CD8+, or CD8+CD57+ T cells (not recorded which) from PBMCs. All receptors come from a human donor in good health, serving as a control. Both conserved end residues are part of each CDR3. Fields, in order: J gene, D gene, CDR3 length, V gene, clone size, CDR3 DNA, CDR3 protein. The D gene is left open where the match is weak. Not all rows give a size; the values are once, few, many and, for expanded clones, a class.

>TRBJ1-2|.|13|TRBV19|.
TGTGCCACGTGCCCTGGGGCACACTATGGCTACACCTTC
CATCPGAHYGYTF
>TRBJ1-2|TRBD1|15|TRBV4-1|many
TGCGCCAGCAGCCAAGTCGGGACAGCAGTAGGCGGCTACACCTTC
CASSQVGTAVGGYTF
>TRBJ2-5|TRBD1|16|TRBV6-1|.
TGTGCCAGCAGAGGTACCCGGGACAGGGGTTTAGAGACCCAGTACTTC
CASRGTRDRGLETQYF
>TRBJ1-2|TRBD1|14|TRBV5-1|once
TGCGCCAGCAGCTTTGGAGGGGGCGCAGGCGGCTACACCTTC
CASSFGGGAGGYTF
>TRBJ2-3|TRBD2|16|TRBV6-1|many
TGTGCCAGCAGCCAGGTTCCACTAGCGGGAGCAGATACGCAGTATTTT
CASSQVPLAGADTQYF
>TRBJ2-5|TRBD1|15|TRBV6-1|few
TGTGCCAGCAGTGAAGCGACAGGGGAGCAAGAGACCCAGTACTTC
CASSEATGEQETQYF
>TRBJ1-5|TRBD1|15|TRBV20-1|many
TGCAGTGCTAGAGGGACAGGGGCTTCTAATCAGCCCCAGCATTTT
CSARGTGASNQPQHF
>TRBJ1-1|.|11|TRBV6-5|many
TGTGCCAGCAGTTACGGCCAGGAGGCTTTCTTT
CASSYGQEAFF
>TRBJ2-3|.|14|TRBV29-1|many
TGCAGCGTTGAAGCGCCAGGTACTGGTAATACGCAGTATTTT
CSVEAPGTGNTQYF
>TRBJ1-6|TRBD1|13|TRBV10-3|.
TGTGCCACGTCGGACAGGGTATATTCACCCCTCCACTTT
CATSDRVYSPLHF
>TRBJ1-1|.|15|TRBV18|.
TGTGCCAGCTCACCTATGACAGATAGCAACACTGAAGCTTTCTTT
CASSPMTDSNTEAFF
>TRBJ1-2|.|14|TRBV6-1|many
TGTGCCAGCACACAGACAAGCTTTAACTATGGCTACACCTTC
CASTQTSFNYGYTF
>TRBJ2-5|.|12|TRBV2|.
TGTGCTAGCAACGGGGGCCAAGAGACCCAGTACTTC
CASNGGQETQYF
>TRBJ2-1|.|13|TRBV29-1|.
TGCAGCTTGCCCGGGATTCTCTACAATGAGCAGTTCTTC
CSLPGILYNEQFF
>TRBJ1-2|.|13|TRBV10-1|.
TGCGCCAGCAGTGCCTCAGGCACCTATGGCTACACCTTC
CASSASGTYGYTF
>TRBJ2-1|.|14|TRBV7-2|many
TGTGCCAGCAGCTTAGGTGGGAGCTACAATGAGCAGTTCTTC
CASSLGGSYNEQFF
>TRBJ2-7|.|12|TRBV19|.
TGTGCCAGTAGTTCAGGGCACGACGAGCAGTACTTC
CASSSGHDEQYF
>TRBJ2-1|TRBD2|16|TRBV9|many
TGTGCCAGCAGCGCCTATAGCGGGCACACCTACAATGAGCAGTTCTTC
CASSAYSGHTYNEQFF
>TRBJ1-1|TRBD1|15|TRBV5-4|few
TGTGCCAGCAGCTTCACGGGAGGGGGCAACACTGAAGCTTTCTTT
CASSFTGGGNTEAFF
>TRBJ1-2|.|13|TRBV10-2|.
TGCGCCAGCAGTGAGGGGGGGGCGGCTGGCTACACCTTC
CASSEGGAAGYTF
>TRBJ1-1|.|13|TRBV7-8|few
TGTGCCAGCTGGGGTCCAGGGAACACTGAAGCTTTCTTT
CASWGPGNTEAFF
>TRBJ2-1|TRBD2|15|TRBV20-1|once
TGCACTGCTAGGTCGGGTTGGCTAGCGGCGGATGAGCAGTTCTTC
CTARSGWLAADEQFF
>TRBJ2-7|.|15|TRBV15|few
TGTGCCACCAGCACCGCCGAACCGACTAGCTACGAGCAGTACTTC
CATSTAEPTSYEQYF
>TRBJ1-1|TRBD1|14|TRBV10-2|many
TGCGCCAGCAGTGAAAACAGGGGAAACACTGAAGCTTTCTTT
CASSENRGNTEAFF
>TRBJ2-5|.|11|TRBV24-1|many
TGTGCCACCAGTGATTTGGAGACCCAGTACTTC
CATSDLETQYF
>TRBJ2-3|TRBD2|15|TRBV20-1|many
TGCAGTGCTAGGTTTTCTAGCGGGAGGATGGATACGCAGTATTTT
CSARFSSGRMDTQYF
>TRBJ2-5|.|12|TRBV28|many
TGTGCCAGCAGTCAGTTCGGGGAGACCCAGTACTTC
CASSQFGETQYF
>TRBJ1-1|.|15|TRBV19|many
TGTGCCAGTAGTCCGTCCCTCGGGGGGGTCACTGAAGCTTTCTTT
CASSPSLGGVTEAFF
>TRBJ2-7|.|12|TRBV2|.
TGTGCCAGCAGTGAATGCAGCCACGAGCAGTACTTC
CASSECSHEQYF
>TRBJ2-3|TRBD1|16|TRBV4-3|once
TGCGCCAGCAGCCAGGGGGGACAGGGGGTCACAGATACGCAGTATTTT
CASSQGGQGVTDTQYF
>TRBJ1-6|.|16|TRBV4-1|many
TGCGCCAGCAGCCAAGACTCCAGCTCCTATAATTCACCCCTCCACTTT
CASSQDSSSYNSPLHF
>TRBJ2-5|TRBD2|16|TRBV9|many
TGTGCCAGCAAACCTGGGCTAGCGGGAGAGGGAGAGACCCAGTACTTC
CASKPGLAGEGETQYF
>TRBJ2-7|.|12|TRBV29-1|.
TGCAGCGCTGGGGTCAGGGTCCTCGAGCAGTACTTC
CSAGVRVLEQYF
>TRBJ1-1|.|11|TRBV19|many
TGTGCCAGTAGCTTGGGCCGAGAAGCTTTCTTT
CASSLGREAFF
>TRBJ2-3|TRBD2|15|TRBV2|.
TGTGCCAGCGGCGCTAGCGGGGGAAGCACAGATACGCAGTATTTT
CASGASGGSTDTQYF
>TRBJ1-5|.|14|TRBV25-1|.
TGTGCCAGCAGTGAATCAGGGGAGAATCAGCCCCAGCATTTT
CASSESGENQPQHF
>TRBJ1-2|.|12|TRBV7-2|.
TGTGCCAGCAGCCCCCAGGGGATAGGCTACACCTTC
CASSPQGIGYTF
>TRBJ2-7|TRBD2|15|TRBV10-1|.
TGCGCCAGCAGTTACCATTCGGGACTAGCCGCCGAGCAGTACTTC
CASSYHSGLAAEQYF
>TRBJ1-2|.|12|TRBV9|.
TGTGCCAGCAGCAACAGGGTTGATGGCTACACCTTC
CASSNRVDGYTF
>TRBJ2-7|.|14|TRBV7-8|.
TGTGCCAGCAGCTTAGCGCCAGGGTGGTACGAGCAGTACTTC
CASSLAPGWYEQYF
>TRBJ2-3|TRBD1|17|TRBV14|.
TGTGCCAGCAGCCAAGACGGGACAGGTTCCCTCACAGATACGCAGTATTTT
CASSQDGTGSLTDTQYF
>TRBJ1-1|.|13|TRBV6-6|many
TGTGCCAGCAGTTTACCCCGCGGCACTGAAGCTTTCTTT
CASSLPRGTEAFF
>TRBJ1-2|.|15|TRBV20-1|many
TGCAGTGCTAGTAATCTGGGGGGCGCCAGCTATGGCTACACCTTC
CSASNLGGASYGYTF
>TRBJ1-6|TRBD1|15|TRBV19|many
TGTGCCAGTAGTGACCGGGACAGGGGTAATTCACCCCTCCACTTT
CASSDRDRGNSPLHF
>TRBJ1-2|.|13|TRBV2|many
TGTGCCAGCAGTGACGACCAGAACTATGGCTACACCTTC
CASSDDQNYGYTF
>TRBJ1-2|.|14|TRBV28|few
TGTGCCAGCAGTTTTTTCGGGGGGCTCGGTGGCTACACCTTC
CASSFFGGLGGYTF
>TRBJ2-5|.|13|TRBV12-3/TRBV12-4|few
TGTGCCAGCAGTTTATCTCAGGACCGCCTTCCGTACTTC
CASSLSQDRLPYF
>TRBJ1-1|TRBD1|13|TRBV10-2|many
TGCGCCAGCAGCGCACAGGGGGGCACTGAAGCTTTCTTT
CASSAQGGTEAFF
>TRBJ1-2|.|14|TRBV29-1|.
TGCAGCGTTGATAAGGGGAGGGAAGACTATGGCTACACCTTC
CSVDKGREDYGYTF
>TRBJ1-4|.|12|TRBV5-6|once
TGTGCCAGCAGCTCTCAAAATGAAAAACTGTTTTTT
CASSSQNEKLFF
>TRBJ1-2|.|12|TRBV24-1|many
TGTGCCACCAGTGATTTGATGCATGGCTACACCTTC
CATSDLMHGYTF
>TRBJ2-4|TRBD1|15|TRBV20-1|.
TGCAGTACTAGAGACCGGACAGGGGGAGAAAACATTCAGTACTTC
CSTRDRTGGENIQYF